The rows below give T cell receptor beta chains drawn from one sample of a study of CD8 T cells in Susac syndrome. One entry per CDR3 protein, called by TCRdb with MiXCR from the immunoSEQ multiplex PCR reads. The table shows roughly 130,000 distinct CDR3 sequences, with 90% to 95% occurring only once. Sequencing used CD4+ T cells from PBMCs. The receptors shown here come from a human donor in good health. Both conserved end residues are part of each CDR3. D genes are given only for firm matches. Some rows mark clone size as missing; the rest say once, few, many or name a class of expanded clone.

d_call clone_size j_call v_call cdr3_aa cdr3_nt
. . TRBJ1-2 TRBV9 CASSATGNYGYTF TGTGCCAGCAGCGCTACAGGGAACTATGGCTACACCTTC
. . TRBJ2-4 TRBV20-1 CSAMGAENIQYF TGCAGTGCTATGGGGGCGGAAAACATTCAGTACTTC
. . TRBJ2-7 TRBV28 CASSLYGSSYEQYF TGTGCCAGCAGTTTATACGGGAGCTCCTACGAGCAGTACTTC
. . TRBJ2-7 TRBV4-1 CASSQDETYEQYF TGCGCCAGCAGCCAAGATGAGACCTACGAGCAGTACTTC
. . TRBJ2-2 TRBV3-1 CASSQGRGELFF TGTGCCAGCAGCCAAGGACGCGGGGAGCTGTTTTTT
. . TRBJ1-2 TRBV20-1 CSASGGPNYGYTF TGCAGTGCCTCCGGGGGTCCCAACTATGGCTACACCTTC
. . TRBJ2-5 TRBV29-1 CSVPLSVRYIEQETQYF TGCAGCGTCCCGCTCTCGGTGAGGTATATAGAGCAAGAGACCCAGTACTTC
TRBD2 . TRBJ2-1 TRBV5-1 CASGTSGSSYNEQFF TGCGCCAGCGGAACTAGCGGGAGCTCCTACAATGAGCAGTTCTTC
. . TRBJ2-1 TRBV3-1 CASSRMSGGSDEQFF TGTGCCAGCAGCCGAATGAGCGGAGGGAGTGATGAGCAGTTCTTC
TRBD2 . TRBJ2-5 TRBV20-1 CSAQIAGVQETQYF TGCAGTGCCCAGATAGCGGGAGTGCAAGAGACCCAGTACTTC
. . TRBJ2-7 TRBV6-5 CASSPTGPPQMQYF TGTGCCAGCAGCCCGACAGGTCCCCCCCAAATGCAGTACTTC
TRBD1 . TRBJ2-7 TRBV14 CASSQEDLGQGYYEQYF TGTGCCAGCAGCCAAGAAGACCTTGGACAGGGGTACTACGAGCAGTACTTC
. . TRBJ2-1 TRBV2 CASSESWYNEQFF TGTGCCAGCAGTGAATCCTGGTACAATGAGCAGTTCTTC
TRBD2 . TRBJ2-7 TRBV20-1 CSATHPGTSSYEQYF TGCAGTGCTACCCACCCCGGGACTAGTTCCTACGAGCAGTACTTC
. . TRBJ2-2 TRBV4-2 CASSQDPGGPGELFF TGTGCCAGCAGCCAAGACCCCGGGGGCCCCGGGGAGCTGTTTTTT
. . TRBJ2-1 TRBV15 CATSRDRINEQFF TGTGCCACCAGCAGAGATCGTATTAATGAGCAGTTCTTC
TRBD1 . TRBJ2-1 TRBV3-1 CASSLPGTGNNEQFF TGTGCCAGCAGCCTTCCCGGGACAGGTAACAATGAGCAGTTCTTC
. . TRBJ2-7 TRBV7-9 CASTLIGAPYEQYF TGTGCCAGCACCCTGATCGGAGCTCCCTACGAGCAGTACTTC
. . TRBJ2-6 TRBV12-3/TRBV12-4 CASSQPSTRGGSSGANVLTF TGTGCCAGCAGTCAACCCTCTACAAGGGGGGGGAGCTCTGGGGCCAACGTCCTGACTTTC
. . TRBJ2-6 TRBV19 CASSIQSGANVLTF TGTGCCAGTAGTATCCAGTCTGGGGCCAACGTCCTGACTTTC
. . TRBJ1-1 TRBV14 CASSQVLGSHGTTEAFF TGTGCCAGCAGCCAAGTTCTAGGCTCACACGGAACCACTGAAGCTTTCTTT
TRBD1 . TRBJ1-4 TRBV30 CAWADGTGHEKLFF TGTGCCTGGGCCGACGGGACAGGGCATGAAAAACTGTTTTTT
TRBD2 . TRBJ2-3 TRBV11-2 CASSGRVNTQYF TGTGCCTCTAGCGGGAGAGTAAATACGCAGTATTTT
TRBD1 . TRBJ2-3 TRBV7-9 CASSRDRGRTDTQYF TGTGCCAGCAGCAGGGACAGGGGACGCACAGATACGCAGTATTTT
TRBD1 . TRBJ1-1 TRBV29-1 CSVDSFDRANTEVFF TGCAGCGTTGACTCCTTTGACAGGGCGAACACTGAAGTTTTCTTT
. . TRBJ2-7 TRBV3-1 CASSPIPGLGDLRDEQYF TGTGCCAGCAGCCCAATACCGGGACTGGGCGATCTCCGAGACGAGCAGTACTTC
TRBD1 . TRBJ1-4 TRBV28 CATSFPGQGYEKLFF TGTGCCACGTCCTTCCCGGGACAGGGCTACGAAAAACTGTTTTTT
. . TRBJ1-5 TRBV19 CASSIWNADQPQHF TGTGCCAGTAGTATTTGGAACGCCGATCAGCCCCAGCATTTT
. . TRBJ2-5 TRBV18 CASSPPVRETQYF TGTGCCAGCTCACCACCGGTACGGGAGACCCAGTACTTC
TRBD1 . TRBJ2-7 TRBV2 CASSFLGTALYEQYF TGTGCCAGCAGTTTTCTCGGGACAGCCCTCTACGAGCAGTACTTC
TRBD2 . TRBJ2-1 TRBV19 CASSPGGGTSYNEQFF TGTGCCAGTAGTCCCGGGGGAGGGACCTCCTACAATGAGCAGTTCTTC
. . TRBJ2-7 TRBV20-1 CSAGGSQYF TGCAGTGCTGGGGGTTCGCAGTACTTC
. . TRBJ1-4 TRBV7-2 CASSLLGGRVSEKLFF TGTGCCAGCAGCTTATTAGGGGGGCGGGTCTCTGAAAAACTGTTTTTT
TRBD2 . TRBJ2-1 TRBV2 CASNSWGLAGGGEQFF TGTGCCAGCAATAGCTGGGGACTAGCGGGAGGGGGTGAGCAGTTCTTC
TRBD1 few TRBJ2-7 TRBV7-9 CASSAGQGPNEQYF TGTGCCAGCAGCGCCGGACAGGGCCCAAACGAGCAGTACTTC
. once TRBJ1-5 TRBV28 CASSLYGNQPQHF TGTGCCAGCAGCCTTTACGGCAATCAGCCCCAGCATTTT
TRBD2 . TRBJ2-5 TRBV28 CATGQAGGRGETQYF TGTGCCACGGGGCAAGCGGGAGGACGCGGAGAGACCCAGTACTTC
TRBD1 once TRBJ1-5 TRBV19 CATARDSEFYSNQPQHF TGTGCCACCGCCCGGGACAGTGAATTTTATAGCAATCAGCCCCAGCATTTT
TRBD1 once TRBJ1-1 TRBV7-2 CASSLKAGGNSEAFF TGTGCCAGCAGCTTAAAGGCAGGGGGCAATTCTGAAGCTTTCTTT
. . TRBJ2-3 TRBV20-1 CSARDARADTQYF TGCAGTGCTAGGGATGCCCGGGCAGATACGCAGTATTTT
TRBD2 . TRBJ2-7 TRBV3-1 CASSKEGGRAYEQYF TGTGCCAGCAGCAAAGAGGGCGGGAGGGCCTACGAGCAGTACTTC
. . TRBJ2-1 TRBV3-1 CASSQRGGRGNEQFF TGTGCCAGCAGCCAGAGGGGAGGCAGGGGAAATGAGCAGTTCTTC
TRBD1 . TRBJ1-5 TRBV29-1 CSAQTGGSSNQPQHF TGCAGCGCCCAGACAGGGGGAAGTAGCAATCAGCCCCAGCATTTT
. . TRBJ2-5 TRBV3-1 CASGDGRQETQYF TGTGCCAGCGGGGATGGACGACAAGAGACCCAGTACTTC
. . TRBJ2-7 TRBV2 CASSESAAYPYEQYF TGTGCCAGCAGTGAATCGGCTGCATACCCGTACGAGCAGTACTTC
. . TRBJ2-2 TRBV7-9 CASSFSGLTNTGELFF TGTGCCAGCAGCTTCAGCGGGTTGACTAACACCGGGGAGCTGTTTTTT
TRBD1 once TRBJ1-5 TRBV3-1 CASSRTGSGNQPQHF TGTGCCAGCAGCCGGACAGGGTCAGGCAATCAGCCCCAGCATTTT